This entry is about one TCR beta chain. Its specificity is unknown. This sample is part of a study of naive and memory T cell subsets. The study, taken as a whole, reports: Potentially, T cell activation and differentiation skew this RNA-based measurement.

Germline CDR1 and CDR2: MNHEY and SVGAGI. The V end lost 6 bases, the J end lost 2 bases, and 10 bases lay between the germline ends. The CDR3 sequence is 14 residues long. The SP2 primer and nested alpha and beta constant region primers amplified ligated cDNA in four rounds. Alpha and beta constant region primers primed reverse transcription for blood and skin samples. TCRdb re-called the 5' RACE reads with MiXCR, one entry per CDR3 protein. In the table there are roughly 62,000 distinct CDR3 sequences, around 7.7% of which are singletons. An oligonucleotide containing a UMI was ligated to the 3' end of TCR cDNA. Reverse transcription used DNase-treated unsorted total RNA, aiming for about 1 to 1000 ng.

This clonotype was sampled from a male donor in good health. The rearrangement uses TRBV6-5 and TRBJ1-4; D is undetermined. For the CDR3, the DNA is TGTGCCAGCAGCCCCAGCGAGACTAATGAAAAACTGTTTTTT. Residues: CASSPSETNEKLFF.